The 22 T cell receptor beta chains below come from one sample, sequenced in a study of blood T cell repertoires in COVID-19. Assay: immunoSEQ multiplex PCR; the TCRdb copy retains only in-frame clones and omits some. The sample carries about 280,000 clones, around 86% recorded once. Sequenced input: peripheral blood. These TCRs come from a man aged 45-65 years with acute or convalescent COVID-19.

This clone has only a few counts. The J gene is TRBJ2-7, the V gene TRBV9; TRBD2 matches 7 bases. The germline V gene encodes CDR1 SGDLS and CDR2 YYNGEE. The CDR3 covers 14 residues. The V segment lost 0 bases and the J segment 9 bases; nucleotides outside the gene matches: 9. As DNA, the CDR3 is TGTGCCAGCAGCGTAGGGGGAGGGGCCGAAGGGCAGTACTTC. Encoded protein: CASSVGGGAEGQYF.

The chain links TRBV5-6 to TRBJ1-1; D is undetermined. The CDR3 is 12 amino acids. Germline lookup yields CDR1 SGHDT and CDR2 YYEEEE. Trimming left V 6 bases short and J 7 bases short, with 13 bases between. The CDR3 bases are TGTGCCAGCAACAAAATGCGGGGTGAAGCTTTCTTT. It specifies CASNKMRGEAFF. Using reference TRBV5-6 and TRBJ1-1 for the parts outside the CDR3, the full variable domain is DAGVTQSPTHLIKTRGQQVTLRCSPKSGHDTVSWYQQALGQGPQFIFQYYEEEERQRGNFPDRFSGHQFPNYSSELNVNALLLGDSALYLCASNKMRGEAFFGQGTRLTVV.

The chain is built from TRBV11-2 and TRBJ1-1; weak D call: TRBD1 (5 bases). This CDR3 region has 16 residues. Germline CDR1 SGHAT, CDR2 FQNNGV. The V and J ends lost 5 bases and 1 base respectively, with 17 bases between them. The CDR3 spells CASSRLTTDTNTEAFF. DNA of the CDR3: TGTGCCAGCAGCCGATTAACCACGGACACGAACACTGAAGCTTTCTTT.

J is TRBJ1-2 and V is TRBV9, with D maybe TRBD1 (5 bases). V lost 4 bases and J lost 0, with 13 bases in between. The CDR3 is 15 residues long. Germline loops: CDR1 SGDLS, CDR2 YYNGEE. CDR3 protein: CASSPWGLPNYGYTF. CDR3 DNA sequence: TGTGCCAGCAGCCCGTGGGGCCTTCCTAACTATGGCTACACCTTC.

In this sample, this clone turned up a few times. The chain links TRBV10-1 to TRBJ2-2, with 7 bases identical to TRBD2. Germline CDR1 is WNHNN and CDR2 is SYGVQD (reference sequence). The trim removed 0 bases at V and 8 bases at J, leaving 12 bases unmatched. The CDR3 sequence is 17 residues long. The CDR3 DNA is TGCGCCAGCAGTGAGTCCACGAGACTAGCCCTAGGGGGGGAGCTGTTTTTT. Translation gives CASSESTRLALGGELFF.

The CDR3 DNA follows: TGTGCCAGCAGCGTAGAGGCAGGGGGCGTTAGCTCTGGAAACACCATATATTTT. Translated: CASSVEAGGVSSGNTIYF. The chain links TRBV9 to TRBJ1-3; 8 bases are a match to TRBD1. Germline lookup yields CDR1 SGDLS and CDR2 YYNGEE. V dropped 0 bases and J dropped 0; count of bases not matched to a gene: 8. The CDR3 length is 18 residues.

In this sample, this clone turned up once. CDR3 bases: TGTGCCAGCAGCGGCGGGACAGTACCTAGCACCGGGGAGCTGTTTTTT. Its translation: CASSGGTVPSTGELFF. The rearrangement uses TRBV7-9 and TRBJ2-2; possibly TRBD1 for D (7 bases). CDR1 and CDR2 from the germline V gene are SEHNR and FQNEAQ (reference sequence). Trimming cost V 5 bases and J 4 bases, with 17 bases left between them. The CDR3 is 16 residues long. Full variable domain (missing parts from reference TRBV7-9 and TRBJ2-2): DTGVSQNPRHKITKRGQNVTFRCDPISEHNRLYWYRQTLGQGPEFLTYFQNEAQLEKSRLLSDRFSAERPKGSFSTLEIQRTEQGDSAMYLCASSGGTVPSTGELFFGEGSRLTVL.

V gene TRBV7-6 combines with J gene TRBJ2-1; 9 nucleotides agree with TRBD1. Germline lookup yields CDR1 SGHVS and CDR2 FNYEAQ. V lost 5 bases to trimming and J lost 3 bases; unmatched junction nucleotides: 14. This CDR3 spans 18 amino acids. CDR3 amino acids: CASSPPQPTGGYYNEQFF. In nucleotides, the CDR3 is TGTGCCAGCAGCCCCCCCCAGCCCACAGGGGGCTACTACAATGAGCAGTTCTTC.

This chain connects TRBV6-5 to TRBJ1-3; TRBD1 might be the D (5 bases). Between the trimmed V and J ends, which lost 5 bases and 3 bases, there was a span of 8 bases. Germline V gene lookup returns CDR1 MNHEY and CDR2 SVGAGI. The CDR3 has 13 residues. This chain's CDR3 is CASSPGHGNTIYF. The CDR3 DNA is TGTGCCAGCAGTCCAGGGCATGGAAACACCATATATTTT.

This clone appeared a single time. The chain has TRBV11-2 and TRBJ1-4; TRBD1 matches at 8 bases. Germline V CDR1 and CDR2: SGHAT, FQNNGV. V gave up 5 bases and J gave up 2 bases; unmatched junction bases: 4. The CDR3 totals 15 residues. The CDR3 protein is CASSARQGTNEKLFF. DNA for the CDR3: TGTGCCAGCAGCGCTCGACAGGGGACTAATGAAAAACTGTTTTTT.

The chain recombines TRBV5-6 with TRBJ2-2; TRBD1 agrees at 8 bases. The ends lost 2 bases at V and 1 base at J; junction bases unmatched: 4. The CDR3 spans 16 residues. Germline assignment: CDR1 SGHDT and CDR2 YYEEEE. This CDR3 is CASSFKTGGNTGELFF. The CDR3 nucleotides read TGTGCCAGCAGCTTTAAAACAGGGGGGAACACCGGGGAGCTGTTTTTT.

V and J are TRBV7-9 and TRBJ1-2; D is uncertain. The V gene's germline CDR1 is SEHNR and CDR2 FQNEAQ (reference sequence). V lost 1 base and J lost 5, with 14 bases in between. The CDR3 sequence is 15 residues long. The CDR3 reads CASSLESGVSYGYTF. CDR3 nucleotides: TGTGCCAGCAGCTTAGAGTCGGGAGTATCGTATGGCTACACCTTC. Combining the CDR3 with reference TRBV7-9 and TRBJ1-2 gives the whole variable domain DTGVSQNPRHKITKRGQNVTFRCDPISEHNRLYWYRQTLGQGPEFLTYFQNEAQLEKSRLLSDRFSAERPKGSFSTLEIQRTEQGDSAMYLCASSLESGVSYGYTFGSGTRLTVV.

The chain links TRBV7-9 to TRBJ2-7; tentative D call: TRBD1 (6 bases). The V gene's germline CDR1 is SEHNR and CDR2 FQNEAQ (reference sequence). The V end was cut by 3 bases, the J end by 0 bases, with 12 bases between. The CDR3 has 15 amino acids. The CDR3 loop reads CASSFPGQSSYEQYF. CDR3 nucleotides: TGTGCCAGCAGCTTTCCGGGACAAAGCTCCTACGAGCAGTACTTC.

The V call is TRBV2, the J call TRBJ1-1; 7 bases line up with TRBD1. This CDR3 contains 15 residues. V was pared by 8 bases and J by 4 bases, with 13 bases of the junction left unmatched. Germline V gives CDR1 SNHLY, CDR2 FYNNEI. The CDR3 coding sequence is TGTGCCAGCCTGACAGGGCCTCGTTCGGGCACTGAAGCTTTCTTT. Translated: CASLTGPRSGTEAFF. Combining the CDR3 with reference TRBV2 and TRBJ1-1 gives the whole variable domain EPEVTQTPSHQVTQMGQEVILRCVPISNHLYFYWYRQILGQKVEFLVSFYNNEISEKSEIFDDQFSVERPDGSNFTLKIRSTKLEDSAMYFCASLTGPRSGTEAFFGQGTRLTVV.

The genes are TRBV7-8 and TRBJ1-5; TRBD1 might be the D (5 bases). The germline V gene encodes CDR1 SGHVS and CDR2 FQNEAQ. The CDR3 extends over 18 amino acids. V dropped 0 bases and J dropped 0 bases, with 15 bases sitting between them. CDR3 amino acids: CASSLARRVGGSNQPQHF. CDR3 in DNA: TGTGCCAGCAGCTTAGCGCGTCGGGTCGGGGGTAGCAATCAGCCCCAGCATTTT.

This clone was seen a single time. The gene calls are TRBV11-2 and TRBJ2-3; D unclear. The germline V and J ends were trimmed by 5 bases and 4 bases, with 7 bases remaining between them. CDR1 is SGHAT, CDR2 FQNNGV, per germline. The CDR3 totals 12 residues. CDR3 protein: CASSIGADTQYF. DNA of the CDR3: TGTGCCAGCAGCATAGGAGCAGATACGCAGTATTTT.

This clone came up a few times. The chain carries TRBV18 and TRBJ2-2, with 9 bases fitting TRBD2. In germline, CDR1 is KGHSH, CDR2 LQKENI. The CDR3 runs 14 residues. With 8 bases clipped from V and 7 bases from J, the junction kept 8 bases outside the gene matches. This CDR3 reads CASRRTSEVGELFF. CDR3 nucleotide sequence: TGTGCCAGCCGGCGGACTAGCGAGGTCGGGGAGCTGTTTTTT.

The chain links TRBV7-8 to TRBJ2-7, with D possibly matching TRBD1 (7 bases). The CDR3 is 13 amino acids. Germline V gene sequence: CDR1 SGHVS, CDR2 FQNEAQ. V lost 5 bases and J lost 3, with 11 bases in between. Here the CDR3 reads CASSGGTVYEQYF. In DNA, the CDR3 is TGTGCCAGCAGCGGCGGGACAGTCTACGAGCAGTACTTC.

The J gene is TRBJ1-5, the V gene TRBV7-2; D is possibly TRBD1 (5 bases). The CDR3 loop spans 14 amino acids. Germline loops: CDR1 SGHTA, CDR2 FQGNSA. V lost 4 bases, J lost 2 bases, and 9 bases lay in between. CDR3 sequence: CASSSTGGNQPQHF. The CDR3 DNA follows: TGTGCCAGCAGCTCGACGGGGGGCAATCAGCCCCAGCATTTT. Full variable domain (rest looked up from reference TRBV7-2 and TRBJ1-5): GAGVSQSPSNKVTEKGKDVELRCDPISGHTALYWYRQSLGQGLEFLIYFQGNSAPDKSGLPSDRFSAERTGGSVSTLTIQRTQQEDSAVYLCASSSTGGNQPQHFGDGTRLSIL.

This chain uses TRBV6-5 with TRBJ1-1; the D gene is possibly TRBD1 (5 bases). The CDR3 has 15 amino acids. The V gene lost 2 bases and the J gene lost 0 bases, with 10 bases spanning the gap. Germline CDR1 reads MNHEY; CDR2 reads SVGAGI. CDR3 sequence: CASSYPDSMNTEAFF. DNA for the CDR3: TGTGCCAGCAGTTACCCAGACAGTATGAACACTGAAGCTTTCTTT.

V usage is TRBV5-1 and J usage is TRBJ1-1; 8 nucleotides agree with TRBD1. The germline V gene encodes CDR1 SGHRS and CDR2 YFSETQ. J gave up 4 bases and V 2 bases, and 4 bases lay outside the gene matches. The CDR3 spans 14 residues. DNA for the CDR3: TGCGCCAGCAGCTTTTCAGGGGGCGGCACTGAAGCTTTCTTT. Translating gives CASSFSGGGTEAFF. Full variable domain (remainder filled in from reference TRBV5-1 and TRBJ1-1): KAGVTQTPRYLIKTRGQQVTLSCSPISGHRSVSWYQQTPGQGLQFLFEYFSETQRNKGNFPGRFSGRQFSNSRSEMNVSTLELGDSALYLCASSFSGGGTEAFFGQGTRLTVV.

J is TRBJ2-1 and V is TRBV4-1; 7 bases align to TRBD1. The CDR3 has 15 amino acids. CDR1 and CDR2 (germline): MGHRA, YSYEKL. Trimming removed 4 bases from V and 2 bases from J; junction bases left unmatched: 5. This CDR3 reads CASSLGQATYNEQFF. As DNA, the CDR3 is TGCGCCAGCAGCCTCGGACAGGCAACCTACAATGAGCAGTTCTTC.